The clone carrying this T cell receptor (beta chain) was observed many times. Exclusion of patients followed from uncontrolled infection, other autoimmune disease, pregnancy or lactation. These data originate in a study of T cells in Graves' hyperthyroidism and ophthalmopathy. The germline V gene encodes CDR1 SEHNR and CDR2 FQNEAQ (reference sequence). CDR3 size: 15 residues. Trimming took 5 bases from V and 4 from J, leaving 15 bases between them. The TCR beta CDR3 regions underwent amplification using RNA transcripts as the source. Primed by the HTBI set, a first-round RT-PCR was run on the TCR CDR3. TCRdb passed the multiplex PCR reads through MiXCR, listing each CDR3 protein once. The table includes about 600,000 distinct CDR3 sequences, around 16% detected once.

The chain has TRBV7-9 and TRBJ2-1; no definite D call. The clonotype comes from a woman aged 40 to 55 with Graves' ophthalmopathy. Sequenced sample: blood. The CDR3 bases are TGTGCCAGCAGCGTTCCAATCTCCTCATACAATGAGCAGTTCTTC. This encodes CASSVPISSYNEQFF.